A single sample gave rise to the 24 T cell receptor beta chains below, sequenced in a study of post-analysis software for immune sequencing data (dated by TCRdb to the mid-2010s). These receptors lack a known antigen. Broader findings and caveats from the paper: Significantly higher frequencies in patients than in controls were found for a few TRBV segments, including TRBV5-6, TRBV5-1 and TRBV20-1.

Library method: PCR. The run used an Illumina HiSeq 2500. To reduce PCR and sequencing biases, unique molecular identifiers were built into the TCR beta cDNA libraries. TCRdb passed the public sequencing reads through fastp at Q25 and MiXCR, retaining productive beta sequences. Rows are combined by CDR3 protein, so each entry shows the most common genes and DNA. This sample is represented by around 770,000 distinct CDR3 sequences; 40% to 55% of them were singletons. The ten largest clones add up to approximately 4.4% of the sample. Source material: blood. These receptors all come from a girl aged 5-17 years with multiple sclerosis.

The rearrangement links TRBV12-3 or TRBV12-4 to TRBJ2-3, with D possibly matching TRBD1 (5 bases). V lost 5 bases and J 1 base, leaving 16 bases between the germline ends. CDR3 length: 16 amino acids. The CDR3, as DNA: TGTGCCAGCAGTCCGACAGTACCCTTGGGCACAGATACGCAGTATTTT. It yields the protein CASSPTVPLGTDTQYF.

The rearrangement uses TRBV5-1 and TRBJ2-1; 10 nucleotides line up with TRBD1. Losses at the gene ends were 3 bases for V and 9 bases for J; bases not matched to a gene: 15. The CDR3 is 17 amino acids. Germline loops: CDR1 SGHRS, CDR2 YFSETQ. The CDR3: CASSSIDRGRRLSEQFF. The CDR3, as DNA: TGCGCCAGCAGCTCGATCGACAGGGGGCGAAGGTTGAGTGAGCAGTTCTTC. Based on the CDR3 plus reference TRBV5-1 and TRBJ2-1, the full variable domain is KAGVTQTPRYLIKTRGQQVTLSCSPISGHRSVSWYQQTPGQGLQFLFEYFSETQRNKGNFPGRFSGRQFSNSRSEMNVSTLELGDSALYLCASSSIDRGRRLSEQFFGPGTRLTVL.

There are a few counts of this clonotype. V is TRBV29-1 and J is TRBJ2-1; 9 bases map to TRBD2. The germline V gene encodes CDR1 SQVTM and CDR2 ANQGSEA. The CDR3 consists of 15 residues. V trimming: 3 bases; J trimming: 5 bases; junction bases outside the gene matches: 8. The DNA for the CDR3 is TGCAGCGTTGAGGGGACTAGCAGCCTAAACAATGAGCAGTTCTTC. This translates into CSVEGTSSLNNEQFF.

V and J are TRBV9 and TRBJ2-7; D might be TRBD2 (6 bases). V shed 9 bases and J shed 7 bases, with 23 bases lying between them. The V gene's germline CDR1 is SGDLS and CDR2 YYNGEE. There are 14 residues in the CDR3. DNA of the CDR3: TGTGCCACATCTCCCGGGACTGATTTAGGGGAGCAGTACTTC. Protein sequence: CATSPGTDLGEQYF.

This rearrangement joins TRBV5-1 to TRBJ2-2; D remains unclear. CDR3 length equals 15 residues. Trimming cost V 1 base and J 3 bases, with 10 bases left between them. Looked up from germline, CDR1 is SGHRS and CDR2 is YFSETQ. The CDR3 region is CASSLPSAYTGELFF. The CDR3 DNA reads TGCGCCAGCAGCTTGCCCAGTGCCTACACCGGGGAGCTGTTTTTT.

CDR3 residues: CASSSPGLAGEGHNEQFF. The CDR3, as DNA: TGTGCCAGCAGTTCCCCGGGACTAGCGGGAGAGGGGCACAATGAGCAGTTCTTC. The V gene is TRBV6-2 or TRBV6-3, the J gene TRBJ2-1, with 14 bases matching TRBD2. The CDR3 loop spans 18 amino acids. Germline lookup yields CDR1 MNHEY and CDR2 SVGEGT. The junction had 10 bases not matched to a gene; V was cut back by 4 bases and J by 5 bases.

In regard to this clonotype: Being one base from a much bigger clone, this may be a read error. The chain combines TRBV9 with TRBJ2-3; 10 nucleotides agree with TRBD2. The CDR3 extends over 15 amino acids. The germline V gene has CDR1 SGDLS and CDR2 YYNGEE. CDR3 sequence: CANSVAGGSTDTQYF. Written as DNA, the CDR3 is TGTGCCAACAGCGTAGCGGGGGGAAGCACAGATACGCAGTATTTT.

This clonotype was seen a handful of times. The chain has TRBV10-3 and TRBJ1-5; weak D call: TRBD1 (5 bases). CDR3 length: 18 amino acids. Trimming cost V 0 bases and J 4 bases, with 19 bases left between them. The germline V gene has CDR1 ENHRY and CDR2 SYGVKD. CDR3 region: CAISESSIGTLGNQPQHF. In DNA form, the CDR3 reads TGTGCCATCAGTGAGTCTTCGATAGGGACGTTAGGGAATCAGCCCCAGCATTTT.

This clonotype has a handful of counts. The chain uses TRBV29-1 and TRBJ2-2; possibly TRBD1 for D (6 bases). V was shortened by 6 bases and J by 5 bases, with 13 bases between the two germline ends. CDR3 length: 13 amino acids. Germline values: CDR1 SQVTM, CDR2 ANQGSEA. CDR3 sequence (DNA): TGCAGCGTCCTACCTAGGGGGACCGGGGAGCTGTTTTTT. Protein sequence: CSVLPRGTGELFF.

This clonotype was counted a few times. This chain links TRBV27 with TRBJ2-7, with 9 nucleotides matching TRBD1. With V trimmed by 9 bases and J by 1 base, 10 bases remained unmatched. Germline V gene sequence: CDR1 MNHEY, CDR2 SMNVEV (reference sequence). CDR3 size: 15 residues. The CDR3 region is CASREYRGLSYEQYF. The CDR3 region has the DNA TGTGCCAGTAGGGAATACAGGGGGCTATCCTACGAGCAGTACTTC.

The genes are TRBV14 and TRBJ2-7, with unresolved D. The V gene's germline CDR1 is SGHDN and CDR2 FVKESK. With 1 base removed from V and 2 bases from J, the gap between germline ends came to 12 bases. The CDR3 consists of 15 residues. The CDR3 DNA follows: TGTGCCAGCAGCCAAGGTCAGAAGCACCCCTACGAGCAGTACTTC. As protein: CASSQGQKHPYEQYF. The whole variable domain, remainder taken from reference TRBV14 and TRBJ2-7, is EAGVTQFPSHSVIEKGQTVTLRCDPISGHDNLYWYRRVMGKEIKFLLHFVKESKQDESGMPNNRFLAERTGGTYSTLKVQPAELEDSGVYFCASSQGQKHPYEQYFGPGTRLTVT.

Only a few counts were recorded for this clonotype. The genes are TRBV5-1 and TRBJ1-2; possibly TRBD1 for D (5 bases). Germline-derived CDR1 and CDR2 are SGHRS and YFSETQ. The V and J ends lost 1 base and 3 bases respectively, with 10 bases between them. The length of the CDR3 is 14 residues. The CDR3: CASSLQGIDYGYTF. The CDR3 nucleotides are TGCGCCAGCAGCTTGCAGGGAATAGACTATGGCTACACCTTC. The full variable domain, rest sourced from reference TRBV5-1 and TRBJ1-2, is KAGVTQTPRYLIKTRGQQVTLSCSPISGHRSVSWYQQTPGQGLQFLFEYFSETQRNKGNFPGRFSGRQFSNSRSEMNVSTLELGDSALYLCASSLQGIDYGYTFGSGTRLTVV.

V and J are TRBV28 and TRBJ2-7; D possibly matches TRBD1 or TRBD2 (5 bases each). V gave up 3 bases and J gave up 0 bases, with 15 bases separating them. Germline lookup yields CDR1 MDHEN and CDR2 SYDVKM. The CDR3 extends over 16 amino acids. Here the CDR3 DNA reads TGTGCCAGCAGTTTCAATAGAGGGACGGCCTCCTACGAGCAGTACTTC. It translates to CASSFNRGTASYEQYF.

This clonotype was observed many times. This chain's CDR3 is CASGGRETQYF. CDR3 sequence (DNA): TGTGCCAGCGGCGGGAGAGAGACCCAGTACTTC. V and J are TRBV12-3 or TRBV12-4 and TRBJ2-7; the match to TRBD2 covers 7 bases. The DNA end favors TRBJ2-5, so the J call may be wrong. This CDR3 is 11 amino acids long.

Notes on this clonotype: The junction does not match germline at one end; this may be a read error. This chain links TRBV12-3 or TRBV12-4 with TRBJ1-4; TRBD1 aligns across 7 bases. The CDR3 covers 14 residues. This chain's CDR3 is CASSSGTEAEKRFF. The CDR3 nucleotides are TGTGCCAGCAGTTCGGGGACAGAAGCTGAAAAACGGTTTTTT.

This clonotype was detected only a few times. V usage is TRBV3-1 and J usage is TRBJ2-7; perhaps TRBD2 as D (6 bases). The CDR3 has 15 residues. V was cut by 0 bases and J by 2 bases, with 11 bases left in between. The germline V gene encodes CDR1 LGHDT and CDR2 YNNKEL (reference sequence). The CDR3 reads CASSQDPAGTYEQYF. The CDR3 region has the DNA TGTGCCAGCAGCCAAGATCCGGCGGGAACCTACGAGCAGTACTTC.

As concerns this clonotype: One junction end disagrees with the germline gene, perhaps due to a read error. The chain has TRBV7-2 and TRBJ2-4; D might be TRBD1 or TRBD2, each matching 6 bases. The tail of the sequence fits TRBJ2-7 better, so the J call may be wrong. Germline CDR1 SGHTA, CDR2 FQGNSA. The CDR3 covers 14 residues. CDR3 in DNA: TGTGCCGGCAGCCCCACCGGGGGCCGTAACGAGCAGTACTTC. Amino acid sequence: CAGSPTGGRNEQYF.

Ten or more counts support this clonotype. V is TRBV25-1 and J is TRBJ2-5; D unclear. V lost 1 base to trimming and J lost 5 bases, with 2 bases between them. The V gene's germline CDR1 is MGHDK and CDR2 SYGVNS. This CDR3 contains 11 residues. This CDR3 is CASSEWETQYF. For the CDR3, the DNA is TGTGCCAGCAGTGAATGGGAGACCCAGTACTTC. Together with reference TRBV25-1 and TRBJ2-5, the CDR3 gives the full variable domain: EADIYQTPRYLVIGTGKKITLECSQTMGHDKMYWYQQDPGMELHLIHYSYGVNSTEKGDLSSESTVSRIRTEHFPLTLESARPSHTSQYLCASSEWETQYFGPGTRLLVL.

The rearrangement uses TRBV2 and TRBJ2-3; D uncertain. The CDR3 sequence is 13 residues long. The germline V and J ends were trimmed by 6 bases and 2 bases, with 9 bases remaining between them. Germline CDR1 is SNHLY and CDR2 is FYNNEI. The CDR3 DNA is TGTGCCAGCAGCCCAACAGCCACAGATACGCAGTATTTT. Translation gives CASSPTATDTQYF.

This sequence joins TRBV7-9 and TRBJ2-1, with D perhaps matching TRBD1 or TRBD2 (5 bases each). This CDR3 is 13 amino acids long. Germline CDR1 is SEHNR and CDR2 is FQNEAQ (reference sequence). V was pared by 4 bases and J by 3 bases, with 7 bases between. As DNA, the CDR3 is TGTGCCAGCAGCTGGGACCACTACAATGAGCAGTTCTTC. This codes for CASSWDHYNEQFF.

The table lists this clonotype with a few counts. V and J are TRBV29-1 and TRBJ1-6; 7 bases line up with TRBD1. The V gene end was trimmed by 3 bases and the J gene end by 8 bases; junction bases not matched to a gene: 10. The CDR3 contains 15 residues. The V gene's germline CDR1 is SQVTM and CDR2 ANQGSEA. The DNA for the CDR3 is TGCAGCGTTGATTCTAGGGGGCCCAGCGATTCACCCCTCCACTTT. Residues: CSVDSRGPSDSPLHF.

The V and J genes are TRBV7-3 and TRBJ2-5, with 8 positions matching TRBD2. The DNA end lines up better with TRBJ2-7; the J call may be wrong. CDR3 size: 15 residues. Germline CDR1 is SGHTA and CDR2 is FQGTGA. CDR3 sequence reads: CASSPRTSRSNEQYF. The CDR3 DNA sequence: TGTGCCAGCAGCCCCCGGACTAGCAGGAGCAACGAGCAGTACTTC.

This chain's CDR3 is CASRQMNTEAFF. CDR3 nucleotide sequence: TGTGCCAGCAGACAGATGAACACTGAAGCTTTCTTT. The rearrangement uses TRBV12-3 or TRBV12-4 and TRBJ1-1; D call uncertain. The germline V and J ends were trimmed by 6 bases and 0 bases, with 5 bases remaining between them. The CDR3 is made up of 12 amino acids.

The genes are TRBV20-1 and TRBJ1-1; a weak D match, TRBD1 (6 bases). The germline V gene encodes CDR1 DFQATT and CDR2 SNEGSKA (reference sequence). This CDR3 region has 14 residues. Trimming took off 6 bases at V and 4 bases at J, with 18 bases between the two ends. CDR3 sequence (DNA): TGCAGTGCCCGGGGACACCTCTTGGGCACTGAAGCTTTCTTT. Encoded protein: CSARGHLLGTEAFF.